The clone carrying this T cell receptor (beta chain) has only one observation. The method was immunoSEQ multiplex PCR; TCRdb's version includes in-frame clones alone and lacks a portion of them. Of 250,000 to 350,000 clones listed, about nine tenths are singletons. The sample is drawn from a study of blood T cell repertoires in COVID-19. Recruited during active infection, patients (from Seattle) were subsequently followed longitudinally. This TCR derives from a woman in her forties or fifties with COVID-19, enrolled during active disease. Specimen: peripheral blood.

This CDR3 reads CASSIRDSRRAEAFF. Here the CDR3 DNA reads TGTGCCAGCAGTATCCGGGACTCCCGACGCGCTGAAGCTTTCTTT. V is TRBV6-2 or TRBV6-3 and J is TRBJ1-1, with D maybe TRBD1 (5 bases). CDR1 is MNHEY, CDR2 SVGEGT, per germline. This CDR3 region has 15 residues. Trimming took off 5 bases at V and 6 bases at J, with 19 bases between the two ends.